A single sample gave rise to the 5 T cell receptor beta chains below, sequenced in a study of shared clonotypes between healthy human individuals. Repertoires were generated with immunoSEQ multiplex PCR, while TCRdb's copy carries only in-frame clones and drops some. The sample lists around 2,000,000 clones; 85% to 95% were seen once. CD45RO-negative cells were positively selected for CCR7, leaving out terminally differentiated effector memory CD45RA+ cells. Sequencing input: naive CD8+ T cells sorted from blood. The receptors here all came from a man between 18 and 29 years old in good health.

The V gene is TRBV11-2, the J gene TRBJ2-5; tentatively, D is TRBD1 (6 bases). Trimming removed 5 bases at V and 1 base at J, with 11 bases between. Per germline, CDR1 SGHAT and CDR2 FQNNGV. The CDR3 runs 14 residues. The CDR3 protein is CASSPRTAQETQYF. The CDR3 bases are TGTGCCAGCAGCCCCCGGACAGCCCAAGAGACCCAGTACTTC. The entire variable domain, with the rest obtained from reference TRBV11-2 and TRBJ2-5, is as follows: EAGVAQSPRYKIIEKRQSVAFWCNPISGHATLYWYQQILGQGPKLLIQFQNNGVVDDSQLPKDRFSAERLKGVDSTLKIQPAKLEDSAVYLCASSPRTAQETQYFGPGTRLLVL.

The CDR3 DNA reads TGTGCCAGCAGTGAAGATCCAGGGGCTCACGAGCAGTACTTC. Translating gives CASSEDPGAHEQYF. The chain has TRBV6-1 and TRBJ2-7; a possible D gene is TRBD1 (6 bases). The CDR3 runs to 14 residues. With 1 base removed from V and 5 bases from J, the gap between germline ends came to 12 bases. Germline CDR1 is MNHNS and CDR2 is SASEGT.

The chain links TRBV28 to TRBJ1-1; perhaps TRBD1 as D (5 bases). The CDR3 runs 14 residues. V was pared by 1 base and J by 6 bases, with 12 bases between. Germline-derived CDR1 and CDR2 are MDHEN and SYDVKM. This chain's CDR3 is CASSLYQGVPEAFF. CDR3 coding DNA: TGTGCCAGCAGTTTATATCAGGGCGTTCCTGAAGCTTTCTTT.

V usage is TRBV28 and J usage is TRBJ1-1; weak D call: TRBD1 (6 bases). The V and J ends lost 6 bases and 8 bases respectively, with 19 bases between them. Germline V CDR1 and CDR2: MDHEN, SYDVKM. This CDR3 comprises 14 residues. CDR3 residues: CASSPPLLGGEAFF. The CDR3 nucleotides read TGTGCCAGCAGCCCTCCCCTCTTGGGGGGCGAAGCTTTCTTT. Drawing the rest from reference TRBV28 and TRBJ1-1, the complete variable domain is DVKVTQSSRYLVKRTGEKVFLECVQDMDHENMFWYRQDPGLGLRLIYFSYDVKMKEKGDIPEGYSVSREKKERFSLILESASTNQTSMYLCASSPPLLGGEAFFGQGTRLTVV.

The genes are TRBV5-4 and TRBJ1-2; TRBD1 might be the D (5 bases). Per germline, CDR1 SGHNT and CDR2 YYREEE (reference sequence). The CDR3 has 13 residues. V was cut by 2 bases and J by 8 bases, with 13 bases left in between. The CDR3 coding sequence is TGTGCCAGCAGCTTCTGGGGGTCCCTCGGCTACACCTTC. Residues: CASSFWGSLGYTF.